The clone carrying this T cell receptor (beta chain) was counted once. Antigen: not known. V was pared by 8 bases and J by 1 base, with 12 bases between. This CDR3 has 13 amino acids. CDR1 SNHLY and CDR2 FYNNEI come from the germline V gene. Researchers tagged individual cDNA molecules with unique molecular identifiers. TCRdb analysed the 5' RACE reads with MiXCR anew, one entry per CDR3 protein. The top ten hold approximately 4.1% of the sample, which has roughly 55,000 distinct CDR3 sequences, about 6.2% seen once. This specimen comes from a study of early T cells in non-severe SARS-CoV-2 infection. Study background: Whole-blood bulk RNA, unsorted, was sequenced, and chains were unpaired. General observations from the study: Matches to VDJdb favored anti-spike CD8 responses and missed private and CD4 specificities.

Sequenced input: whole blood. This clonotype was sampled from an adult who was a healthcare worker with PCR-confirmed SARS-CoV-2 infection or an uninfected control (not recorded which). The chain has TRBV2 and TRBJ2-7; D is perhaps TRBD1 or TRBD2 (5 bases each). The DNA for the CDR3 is TGTGCCAGCGGGGGAGACAGTTCCTACGAGCAGTACTTC. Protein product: CASGGDSSYEQYF.